The 2 T cell receptor beta chains below all came from one sample that was sequenced in a study of T cells in Graves' hyperthyroidism and ophthalmopathy. Researchers took RNA transcripts and amplified the TCR beta CDR3 regions from them. HTBI primers drove first-round RT-PCR of the TCR CDR3. TCRdb used MiXCR to reprocess the multiplex PCR reads, holding one entry per CDR3 protein. The sample carries more than 500,000 distinct CDR3 sequences, around 15% recorded once. Sequences were obtained from blood. The receptor set was obtained from a woman in her twenties or thirties with Graves' hyperthyroidism.

Many counts were recorded for this clonotype. This rearrangement joins TRBV27 to TRBJ2-1; TRBD2 is a possible D gene (5 bases). The CDR3 is made up of 14 amino acids. Germline V gene data show CDR1 as MNHEY and CDR2 as SMNVEV (reference sequence). Trimming left V 4 bases short and J 5 bases short, with 12 bases between. The CDR3 sequence is CASSSPGIHNEQFF. The CDR3 DNA reads TGTGCCAGCAGTTCACCGGGGATCCACAATGAGCAGTTCTTC.

This clonotype was seen repeatedly, ten times or more. The chain has TRBV28 and TRBJ2-7; 8 nucleotides align to TRBD2. CDR1 and CDR2 from the germline V gene are MDHEN and SYDVKM. CDR3 length: 19 residues. V dropped 2 bases and J dropped 2; count of bases not matched to a gene: 17. The CDR3 spells CASSLPPGRDLRGAYEQYF. CDR3 bases: TGTGCCAGCAGTTTACCTCCCGGGAGGGATCTAAGGGGTGCCTACGAGCAGTACTTC.